This T cell receptor (beta chain) is drawn from a study of OX40 agonist ivuxolimab in advanced cancers. Whole-study results and caveats: Near-lowest levels of clonal expansion characterized partial responders at 0.1-3.0 mg/kg.

Worth noting for this clone: The antigen is unknown.

The V gene's germline CDR1 is SGHDT and CDR2 YYEEEE. The CDR3 has 16 amino acids. The V end was cut by 3 bases, the J end by 0 bases, with 13 bases between. The assay was immunoSEQ multiplex PCR, and TCRdb's table has in-frame clones only and misses some. The sample includes more than 45,000 clones, approximately 88% of them seen just once. This receptor was taken from an adult with an advanced solid tumor such as melanoma, head and neck, liver or kidney cancer. The sequenced sample was CD4+ or CD8+ T cells sorted from blood, obtained in a trial of the OX40 agonist ivuxolimab. This chain uses TRBV5-6 with TRBJ1-5, with D possibly TRBD1 on 6 matching bases. CDR3 DNA: TGTGCCAGCAGCTCGACAGGACCCAATAGCAATCAGCCCCAGCATTTT. Amino acid sequence: CASSSTGPNSNQPQHF.